This TCR beta chain was identified during a study of blood T cells in healthy people across ages. Study as a whole: With template switching, about one barcoded beta molecule was captured per two T cells. General study points: Older individuals had lower TCR beta diversity per million T cells (the decline was roughly linear).

As regards this clonotype: The antigen is undetermined.

The authors extracted at least 6 micrograms of total RNA per sample. Using a J-beta primer mix together with a sample-barcoded 5' primer, a second PCR was run for roughly 6 to 12 cycles. Every molecule of cDNA carried a tag from a template-switch adaptor with 12 random nucleotides. MiXCR, run by TCRdb on the 5' RACE reads, gives a single entry per CDR3 protein. The top ten hold 41% of the sample, which has roughly 800,000 distinct CDR3 sequences, 53% seen once. From germline, CDR1 is MGHDK and CDR2 SYGVNS. V was cut by 4 bases and J by 2 bases, with 15 bases left in between. This CDR3 is built from 15 residues.

The genes are TRBV25-1 and TRBJ2-7; a weak D match, TRBD1 (5 bases). The specimen was blood. The sequence was obtained from a man older than 75 in good health. The CDR3 bases are TGTGCCAGCAGTGTACGGACATATGGTCCCTACGAGCAGTACTTC. Translating gives CASSVRTYGPYEQYF.